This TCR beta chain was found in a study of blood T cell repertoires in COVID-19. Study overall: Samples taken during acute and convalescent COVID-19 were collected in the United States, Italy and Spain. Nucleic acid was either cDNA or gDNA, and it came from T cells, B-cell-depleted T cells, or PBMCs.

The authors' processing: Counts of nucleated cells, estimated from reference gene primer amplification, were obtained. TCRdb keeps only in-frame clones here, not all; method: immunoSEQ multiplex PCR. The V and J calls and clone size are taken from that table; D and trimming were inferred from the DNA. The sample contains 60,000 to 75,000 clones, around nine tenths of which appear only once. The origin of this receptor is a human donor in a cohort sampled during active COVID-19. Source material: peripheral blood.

DNA for the CDR3: TGTGCCAGTAGTATCCGACAGGGACAACTTAACACCGGGGAGCTGTTTTTT. This sequence encodes CASSIRQGQLNTGELFF. The chain employs TRBV19 and TRBJ2-2; TRBD1 matches at 7 bases. CDR1 is LNHDA, CDR2 SQIVND, per germline (reference sequence). The trim removed 3 bases at V and 2 bases at J, leaving 9 bases unmatched. This CDR3 is 17 amino acids long.